The entry below describes one T cell receptor (beta chain). The antigen remains undetermined. These data originate in a study of cytomegalovirus exposure and HLA in healthy donors. About the study: Prior work identified roughly 120 million unique TCR beta sequences in some 200 million T cells.

The PCR was carried out with 60 Vbeta primers and 13 Jbeta primers. The data were produced by immunoSEQ multiplex PCR, yet TCRdb's version contains in-frame clones alone and is incomplete. The sample includes approximately 200,000 clones, approximately 84% seen only once; the top ten take 0.26%. Germline V gives CDR1 SGHTS, CDR2 YDEGEE. The CDR3 runs 14 residues. V was cut by 0 bases and J by 2 bases, with 8 bases left in between. The study's findings and limits: A later analysis appeared to link common viral pathogens to several of the most significant clusters. It was shown in a later analysis that HLA-associated TCR beta chains were more clonally expanded than other, equally common chains.

The J gene is TRBJ2-5, the V gene TRBV5-8; D might be TRBD1 (5 bases). Sequences were obtained from PBMCs. The clonotype comes from a boy aged 10-17 years in good health and CMV-seronegative. This CDR3 is CASSLGGPQETQYF. The CDR3 nucleotides are TGTGCCAGCAGCTTGGGGGGCCCTCAAGAGACCCAGTACTTC.